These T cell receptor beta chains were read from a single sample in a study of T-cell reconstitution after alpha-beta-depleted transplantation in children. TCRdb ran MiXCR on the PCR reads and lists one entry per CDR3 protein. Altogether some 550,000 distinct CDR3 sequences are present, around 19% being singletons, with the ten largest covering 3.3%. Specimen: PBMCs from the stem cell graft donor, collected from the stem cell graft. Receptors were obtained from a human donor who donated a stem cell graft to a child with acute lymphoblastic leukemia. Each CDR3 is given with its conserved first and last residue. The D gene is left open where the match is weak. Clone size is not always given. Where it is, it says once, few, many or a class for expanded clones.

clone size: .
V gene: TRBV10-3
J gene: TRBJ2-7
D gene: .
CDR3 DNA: TGTGCCATCAACGAGCGGATACAGTACTTC
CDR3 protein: CAINERIQYF

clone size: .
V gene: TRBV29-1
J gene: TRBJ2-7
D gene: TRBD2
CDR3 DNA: TGCAGCGTGTTCGGGACTAGCGGGAACTACGAGCAGTACTTC
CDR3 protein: CSVFGTSGNYEQYF

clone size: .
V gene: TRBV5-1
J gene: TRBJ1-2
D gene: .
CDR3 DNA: TGCGCCAGCAGCTTGGGGGGACTTTTCCCCATTTTC
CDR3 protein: CASSLGGLFPIF

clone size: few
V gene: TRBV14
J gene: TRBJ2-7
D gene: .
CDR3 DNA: TGTGCCAGCAGGGGCCGGGGGGCGGACGAGCAGTACTTC
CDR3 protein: CASRGRGADEQYF

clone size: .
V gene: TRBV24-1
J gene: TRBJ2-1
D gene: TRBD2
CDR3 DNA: TGTGCCACCAGTGACCCCAATAGCGGGAGGGCCGCTGAGCAGTTCTTC
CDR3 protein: CATSDPNSGRAAEQFF

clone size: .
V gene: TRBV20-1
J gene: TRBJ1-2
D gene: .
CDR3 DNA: TGCAGTGCCGCCGAGGGCGGTGGCTACACCTTC
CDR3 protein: CSAAEGGGYTF

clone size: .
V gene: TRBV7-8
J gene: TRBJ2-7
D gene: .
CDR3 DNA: TGTGCCAGCAGCTTAGTGGAGGGAAGCTCCTACGAGCAGTACTTC
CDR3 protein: CASSLVEGSSYEQYF

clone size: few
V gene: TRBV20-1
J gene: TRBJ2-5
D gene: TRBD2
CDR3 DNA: TGCAGCTGGCCGGGACTAGGCCCCCAAGAGACCCAGTACTTC
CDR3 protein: CSWPGLGPQETQYF

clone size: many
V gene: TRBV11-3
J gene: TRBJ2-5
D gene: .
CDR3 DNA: TGTGCCAGCAGCTTAGTCAGCGGAGAGACCCAGTACTTC
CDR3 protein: CASSLVSGETQYF

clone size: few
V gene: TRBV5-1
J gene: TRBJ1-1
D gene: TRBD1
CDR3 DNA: TGCGCCAGCAGTACCCAGGGGGTGAGCACTGAAGCTTTCTTT
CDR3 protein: CASSTQGVSTEAFF

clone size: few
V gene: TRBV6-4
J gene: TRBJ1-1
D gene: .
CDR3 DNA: TGTGCCAGCAGTAAAGGAGGTTCTAGGGGAGCTTTCTTT
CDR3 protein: CASSKGGSRGAFF

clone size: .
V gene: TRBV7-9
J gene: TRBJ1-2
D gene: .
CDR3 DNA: TGTGCCAGCAGCTTAGTCGGCCGCTTCTATGGCTACACCTTC
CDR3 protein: CASSLVGRFYGYTF

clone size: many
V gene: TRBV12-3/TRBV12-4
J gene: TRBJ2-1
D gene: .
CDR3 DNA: TGTGCCAGCAGTACGATTCTCTCCTACAATGAGCAGTTCTTC
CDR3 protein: CASSTILSYNEQFF

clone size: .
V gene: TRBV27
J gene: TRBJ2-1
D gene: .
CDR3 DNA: TGTGCCAGCAGTTTATCGGCCGATGAGCAGTTCTTC
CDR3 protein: CASSLSADEQFF

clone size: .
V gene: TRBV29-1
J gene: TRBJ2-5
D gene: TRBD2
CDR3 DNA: TGCAGCGTTGAAGATCTGATAGCGGGAGTTGGGGAGACCCAGTACTTC
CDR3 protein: CSVEDLIAGVGETQYF

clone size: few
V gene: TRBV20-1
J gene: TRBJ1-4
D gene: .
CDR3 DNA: TGCAGTGCTAGAGGTCTCGATGAAAAACTGTTTTTT
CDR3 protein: CSARGLDEKLFF

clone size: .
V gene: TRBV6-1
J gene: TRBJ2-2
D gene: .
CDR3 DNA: TGTGCCAGCATCGTAGGGGGACAATTCACCGGGGACCTGTTTTTT
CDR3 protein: CASIVGGQFTGDLFF

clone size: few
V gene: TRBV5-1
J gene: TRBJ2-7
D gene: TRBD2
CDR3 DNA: TGCGCCAGCAGCCTTGTAGCGGGGCACGAGCAGTACTTC
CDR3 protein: CASSLVAGHEQYF

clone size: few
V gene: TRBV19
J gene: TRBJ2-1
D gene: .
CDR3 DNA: TGTGCCAGTAGTATTTGGGCCAGGGAGGACTCCAATGAGCAGTTCTTC
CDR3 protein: CASSIWAREDSNEQFF

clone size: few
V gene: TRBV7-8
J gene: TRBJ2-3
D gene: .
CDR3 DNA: TGTGCCAGCAGCCTTTTCGGGGGCCTAAGCACAGATACGCAGTATTTT
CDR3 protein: CASSLFGGLSTDTQYF

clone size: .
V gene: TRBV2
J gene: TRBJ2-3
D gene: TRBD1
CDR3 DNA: TGTGCCAGCAGTCGACAGGGGGCCGTAGATACGCAGTATTTT
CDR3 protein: CASSRQGAVDTQYF

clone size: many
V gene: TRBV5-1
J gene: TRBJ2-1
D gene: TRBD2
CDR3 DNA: TGCGCCAGCAGCGGGGGACTAGCGGGGTACAATGAGCAGTTCTTC
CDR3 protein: CASSGGLAGYNEQFF

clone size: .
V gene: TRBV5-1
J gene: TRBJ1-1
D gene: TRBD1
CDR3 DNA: TGCGCCAGCAGCCCGAGGACAGGGGTAATGAACACTGAAGCTTTCTTT
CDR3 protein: CASSPRTGVMNTEAFF

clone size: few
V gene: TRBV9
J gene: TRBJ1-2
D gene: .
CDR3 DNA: TGTGCCAGCCGGGGTATTAGCTATGGCTACACCTTC
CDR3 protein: CASRGISYGYTF

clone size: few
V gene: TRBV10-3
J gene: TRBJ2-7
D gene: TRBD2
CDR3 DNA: TGTGCCATCAGTGAAGCGGGATTGGACGAGCAGTACTTC
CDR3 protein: CAISEAGLDEQYF

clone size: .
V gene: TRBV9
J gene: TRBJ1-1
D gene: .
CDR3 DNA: TGTGCCAGCAGCCCGAGATGGACGGGGAACACTGAAGCTTTCTTT
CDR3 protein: CASSPRWTGNTEAFF

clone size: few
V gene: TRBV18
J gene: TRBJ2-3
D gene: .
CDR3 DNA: TGTGCCAGCTCACCTCTGGACACAGATACGCAGTATTTT
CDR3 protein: CASSPLDTDTQYF

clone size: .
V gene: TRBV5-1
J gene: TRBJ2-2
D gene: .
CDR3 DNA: TGCGCCAGCAGTTCCGAGCGTTTGAGGGAGCTGTTTTTT
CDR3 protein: CASSSERLRELFF

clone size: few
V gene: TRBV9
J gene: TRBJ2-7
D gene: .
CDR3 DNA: TGTGCCAGCAGCCCCGCCCCGGGACACGAGCAGTACTTC
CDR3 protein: CASSPAPGHEQYF

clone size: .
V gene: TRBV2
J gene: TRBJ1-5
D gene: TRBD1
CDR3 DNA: TGTGCCAGCAGTGAAGGGACAGGGCGGGTCGGCAATCAGCCCCAGCATTTT
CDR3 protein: CASSEGTGRVGNQPQHF

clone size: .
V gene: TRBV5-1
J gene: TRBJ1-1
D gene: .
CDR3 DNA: TGCGCCAGCAGCACGGAAGGGTCAAGCACTGAAGCTTTCTTT
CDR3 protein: CASSTEGSSTEAFF

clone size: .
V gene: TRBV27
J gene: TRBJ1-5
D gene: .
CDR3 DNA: TGTGCCAGCAGTTTACTGGCAGGTCGGCAGCCCCAGCATTTT
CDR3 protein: CASSLLAGRQPQHF

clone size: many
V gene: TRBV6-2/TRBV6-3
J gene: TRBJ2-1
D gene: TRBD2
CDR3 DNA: TGTGCCAGCCGGGGCCCGGGAGGAGTAAATGAGCAGTTCTTC
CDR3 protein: CASRGPGGVNEQFF

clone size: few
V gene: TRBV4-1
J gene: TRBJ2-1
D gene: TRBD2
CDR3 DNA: TGCGCCAGCGGAGGGGGACTAGCGGGGAGACTTGAGCAGTTCTTC
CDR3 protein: CASGGGLAGRLEQFF

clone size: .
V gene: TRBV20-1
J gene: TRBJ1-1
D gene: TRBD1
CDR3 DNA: TGCAGTGCCATAGGGCCCGGGACAGGGGGCACTGAAGCTTTCTTT
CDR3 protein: CSAIGPGTGGTEAFF

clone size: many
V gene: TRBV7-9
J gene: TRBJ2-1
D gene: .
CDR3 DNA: TGTGCCAGCAGTCCCAGGGGGGCTGAGCAGTTCTTC
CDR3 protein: CASSPRGAEQFF

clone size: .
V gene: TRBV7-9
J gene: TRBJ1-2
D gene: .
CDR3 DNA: TGTGCCAGCGGGACTTCCCTGGATGGCTACACCTTC
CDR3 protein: CASGTSLDGYTF

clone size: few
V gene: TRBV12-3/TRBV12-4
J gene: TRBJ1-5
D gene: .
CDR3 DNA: TGTGCCAGCAGTTGGGAACTGATAGGGGATAGCAATCAGCCCCAGCATTTT
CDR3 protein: CASSWELIGDSNQPQHF

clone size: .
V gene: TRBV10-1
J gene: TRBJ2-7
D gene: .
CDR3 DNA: TGCGCCAGCAGTGAGGGGGGTTCGTTGTTTGACGAGCAGTACTTC
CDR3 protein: CASSEGGSLFDEQYF

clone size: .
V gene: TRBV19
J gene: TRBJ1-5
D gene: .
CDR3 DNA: TGTGCCAGTAGTCACCCCCAGAGGAGCCGCAATCAGCCCCAGCATTTT
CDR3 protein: CASSHPQRSRNQPQHF

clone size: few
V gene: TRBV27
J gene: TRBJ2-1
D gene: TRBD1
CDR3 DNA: TGTGCCAGCAGTCCGGGGACAGGGGGCTTCTACAATGAGCAGTTCTTC
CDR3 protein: CASSPGTGGFYNEQFF

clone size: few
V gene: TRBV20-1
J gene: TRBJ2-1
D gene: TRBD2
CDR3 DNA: TGCAGTGCTAGAGGGGCGGGAGGCCCCCCGACGGAACGATCGATTACTCAGTTCTTC
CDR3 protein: CSARGAGGPPTERSITQFF

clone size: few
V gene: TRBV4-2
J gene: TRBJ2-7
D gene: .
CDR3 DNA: TGTGCCAGCAGCCAAGAAGGGCCCCAGAGCTCCTACGAGCAGTACTTC
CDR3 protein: CASSQEGPQSSYEQYF

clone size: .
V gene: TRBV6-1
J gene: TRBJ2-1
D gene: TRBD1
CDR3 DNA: TGTGCCAGCAGGACCCCCCAGGGGGCTTACAATGAGCAGTTCTTC
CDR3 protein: CASRTPQGAYNEQFF